This T cell receptor (beta chain) was obtained from a study of cytotoxic CD8 clonotypes in ibrutinib-treated CLL. Across the study: The subjects consisted of ten to twelve relapsed/refractory and about 14 treatment-naive individuals, with around 17 IGHV unmutated.

As regards this clone: The antigen is unknown.

With sequencing, the targeted depth ranged from 1 in 200,000 to 1 in 1 million T cells. Sequencing was performed with immunoSEQ multiplex PCR; in TCRdb, only in-frame clones are kept and a portion is missing. Of approximately 200,000 clones detected, 55% to 85% appear once; the ten largest clones hold around 15%. CDR1 MNHEY and CDR2 SVGAGI come from the germline V gene. CDR3 length: 13 amino acids. V gave up 11 bases and J gave up 0 bases, with 14 bases separating them. Study conclusions and caveats: With treatment, public clonotypes, which were uncommon, either contracted or remained stable. Clonality rose at ibrutinib response, held steady in sustained remission, and fell toward baseline at progression.

The sequencing here drew on PBMCs, taken after 24 months of ibrutinib treatment. This chain connects TRBV6-5 to TRBJ2-7; possibly TRBD1 for D (6 bases). The sequence was collected from a human donor with chronic lymphocytic leukemia. The CDR3 DNA follows: TGTGCCGTTACGAACAGGGACTCCTACGAGCAGTACTTC. As protein: CAVTNRDSYEQYF.